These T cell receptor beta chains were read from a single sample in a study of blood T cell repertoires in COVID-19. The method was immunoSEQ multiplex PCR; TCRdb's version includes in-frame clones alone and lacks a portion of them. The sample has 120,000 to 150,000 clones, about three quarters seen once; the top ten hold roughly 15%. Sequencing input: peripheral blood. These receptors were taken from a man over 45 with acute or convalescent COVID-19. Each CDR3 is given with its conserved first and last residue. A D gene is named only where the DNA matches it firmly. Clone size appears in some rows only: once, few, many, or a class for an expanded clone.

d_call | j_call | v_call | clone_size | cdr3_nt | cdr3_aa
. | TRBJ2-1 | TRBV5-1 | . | TGCGCCAGCAGCTTGATACCGGGCAATGAGCAGTTCTTC | CASSLIPGNEQFF
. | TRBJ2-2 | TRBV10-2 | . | TGCGCCAGCCATCAGGGGAACACCGGGGAGCTGTTTTTT | CASHQGNTGELFF
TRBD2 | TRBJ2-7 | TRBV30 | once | TGTGCCTGGAGTGTTGGGACTAGCAGCTCCTACGAGCAGTACTTC | CAWSVGTSSSYEQYF
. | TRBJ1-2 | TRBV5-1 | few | TGCGCCAGCAGCTTCGGGGGGCCTAACTATGGCTACACCTTC | CASSFGGPNYGYTF
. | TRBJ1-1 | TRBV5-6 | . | TGTGCCAGCTCCGATCAGGGGAACACTGAAGCTTTCTTT | CASSDQGNTEAFF
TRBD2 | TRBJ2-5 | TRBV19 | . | TGTGCCAGTAGTATTAAGGGCGGGGGCCAAGAGACCCAGTACTTC | CASSIKGGGQETQYF
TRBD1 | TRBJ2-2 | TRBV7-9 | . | TGTGCCAGCAGCCAACGGACAGGGTTCGACACCGGGGAGCTGTTTTTT | CASSQRTGFDTGELFF
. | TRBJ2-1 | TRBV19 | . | TGTGCCAGTACCCCCGGGCAGGGCCGCAGGCATGAGCAGTTCTTC | CASTPGQGRRHEQFF
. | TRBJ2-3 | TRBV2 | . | TGTGCCAGCAATGCACTCGCCTTCACAGATACGCAGTATTTT | CASNALAFTDTQYF
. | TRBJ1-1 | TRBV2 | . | TGTGCCAGCAGAGAGCAGGGGACGACTGAAGCTTTCTTT | CASREQGTTEAFF
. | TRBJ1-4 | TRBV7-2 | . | TGTGCCAGCAGCCTCCGTCCGGGACAATTTAATGAAAAACTGTTTTTT | CASSLRPGQFNEKLFF
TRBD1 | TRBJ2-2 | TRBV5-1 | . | TGCGCCAGCAGATTTACAGGGGGCACCGGGGAGCTGTTTTTT | CASRFTGGTGELFF
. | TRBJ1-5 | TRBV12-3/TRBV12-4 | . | TGTGCCAGCCAGGGGTGGAGCAATCAGCCCCAGCATTTT | CASQGWSNQPQHF
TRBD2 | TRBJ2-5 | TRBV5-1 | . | TGCGCCAGCAGCCCGGGACTAGCGGGGGCCATGGAGACCCAGTACTTC | CASSPGLAGAMETQYF
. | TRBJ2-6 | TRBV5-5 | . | TGTGCCAGCAGCTTGGACCAGGGGAGACCAGTCCTGACTTTC | CASSLDQGRPVLTF
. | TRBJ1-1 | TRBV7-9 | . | TGTGCCAGCAGCTCCTATCTAATGAACACTGAAGCTTTCTTT | CASSSYLMNTEAFF
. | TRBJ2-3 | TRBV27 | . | TGTGCCAGCAGTCACGTAGTAGATACGCAGTATTTT | CASSHVVDTQYF
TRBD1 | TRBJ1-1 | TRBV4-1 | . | TGCGCCAGCAGCCGAGGACAGGAGGGGGCTTTCTTT | CASSRGQEGAFF
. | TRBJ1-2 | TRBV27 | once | TGTGCCAGCAGTTTACATTCTGGCCAGGGTGGTAACCCATTAAACTATGGCTACACCTTC | CASSLHSGQGGNPLNYGYTF
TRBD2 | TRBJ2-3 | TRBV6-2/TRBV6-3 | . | TGTGCCAGCAGTTCCCTCGGGGGGGGTACGCAGTATTTT | CASSSLGGGTQYF
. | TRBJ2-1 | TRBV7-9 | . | TGTGCCAGCAGCTTAGTGCGGCAGGGGGGTGACAATGAGCAGTTCTTC | CASSLVRQGGDNEQFF